This T cell receptor (beta chain) was sequenced for a study of STAT5B mutations in CD4+ large granular lymphocyte leukemia. Germline CDR1 and CDR2: SGHVS and FQNEAQ. V dropped 1 base and J dropped 10; count of bases not matched to a gene: 10. The CDR3 contains 15 residues. Assay used: immunoSEQ multiplex PCR; TCRdb lists only in-frame clones, some missing. The sample gives 20,000 to 25,000 clones, 79% of which show up once; less than 0.5% is in the top ten. The sequencing sample was made of CD4+ T cells from blood buffy coats. This receptor was obtained from a human donor in good health. The chain links TRBV7-8 to TRBJ2-3; TRBD2 aligns across 8 bases. The CDR3 spells CASSLGWGLGSPQYF. The CDR3 bases are TGTGCCAGCAGCTTAGGATGGGGACTAGGATCGCCGCAGTATTTT.